This T cell receptor beta chain originates from a study of T cell changes during pregnancy in multiple sclerosis. The ends were cut back, 9 bases at V and 2 bases at J, with 14 bases in the middle. CDR3 length equals 13 residues. Germline V CDR1 and CDR2: MDHEN, SYDVKM. Generated by immunoSEQ multiplex PCR, the TCRdb table keeps only in-frame clones and is missing some. The sample shows around 130,000 clones, roughly 96% of them seen only once. This TCR came from a female donor with multiple sclerosis, enrolled in a pregnancy study. Sequencing used peripheral blood, obtained after pregnancy. The chain joins TRBV28 to TRBJ2-7, with D maybe TRBD2 (7 bases). The CDR3 region has the DNA TGTGCCAGTCGGGTAGGGGGGGCCTACGAGCAGTACTTC. This encodes CASRVGGAYEQYF. The full variable domain, rest sourced from reference TRBV28 and TRBJ2-7, is DVKVTQSSRYLVKRTGEKVFLECVQDMDHENMFWYRQDPGLGLRLIYFSYDVKMKEKGDIPEGYSVSREKKERFSLILESASTNQTSMYLCASRVGGAYEQYFGPGTRLTVT.